Shown below are 5 T cell receptor beta chains from a single sample sequenced in a study of cytomegalovirus exposure and HLA in healthy donors. In the PCR, 60 Vbeta and 13 Jbeta primers were used. Repertoires were generated with immunoSEQ multiplex PCR, while TCRdb's copy carries only in-frame clones and drops some. The data contain some 130,000 clones, approximately 78% of them singletons. Sample: PBMCs. The receptors derive from a woman between 25 and 40 years old in good health and CMV-seropositive.

The chain recombines TRBV5-1 with TRBJ1-1, with 7 bases identical to TRBD1. The V gene end was trimmed by 4 bases and the J gene end by 4 bases; junction bases not matched to a gene: 10. Germline loops: CDR1 SGHRS, CDR2 YFSETQ. CDR3 length: 15 amino acids. CDR3 protein: CASSKLTGFATEAFF. CDR3 sequence (DNA): TGCGCCAGCAGCAAGTTGACAGGGTTCGCCACTGAAGCTTTCTTT. Drawing the rest from reference TRBV5-1 and TRBJ1-1, the complete variable domain is KAGVTQTPRYLIKTRGQQVTLSCSPISGHRSVSWYQQTPGQGLQFLFEYFSETQRNKGNFPGRFSGRQFSNSRSEMNVSTLELGDSALYLCASSKLTGFATEAFFGQGTRLTVV.

V usage is TRBV2 and J usage is TRBJ2-7, with TRBD1 identical over 10 bases. The junction had 10 bases not matched to a gene; V was cut back by 7 bases and J by 4 bases. Germline V gene data show CDR1 as SNHLY and CDR2 as FYNNEI. The CDR3 extends over 15 amino acids. CDR3 sequence reads: CASTIRTGGSYEQYF. DNA for the CDR3: TGTGCCAGCACCATCAGGACAGGGGGAAGTTACGAGCAGTACTTC.

This clone was counted once. The rearrangement joins TRBV14 to TRBJ1-1, with 8 positions matching TRBD1. J lost 1 base, V lost 2 bases, and 3 bases had no gene match. CDR3 size: 15 residues. CDR1 SGHDN and CDR2 FVKESK come from the germline V gene. CDR3 in DNA: TGTGCCAGCAGCCAAAGGACAGGGTGGAACACTGAAGCTTTCTTT. Protein product: CASSQRTGWNTEAFF.

The V call is TRBV25-1, the J call TRBJ2-1; 7 bases match TRBD1. The CDR3 consists of 16 residues. Germline V gene sequence: CDR1 MGHDK, CDR2 SYGVNS. V shed 0 bases and J 2 bases; nucleotides not matched to a gene: 4. The CDR3 region is CASSEYRDRTYNEQFF. CDR3 DNA sequence: TGTGCCAGCAGTGAATATCGGGACAGAACCTACAATGAGCAGTTCTTC.

V is TRBV4-2 and J is TRBJ1-2, with D tentatively TRBD1 (6 bases). Trimming took off 0 bases at V and 4 bases at J, with 12 bases between the two ends. The CDR3 has 15 residues. Germline V CDR1 and CDR2: LGHNA, YNFKEQ. The DNA of the CDR3 is TGTGCCAGCAGCCAAGAAGGGGGAGACGGCTATGGCTACACCTTC. It encodes CASSQEGGDGYGYTF.